This T cell receptor (beta chain) was found in a study of CD8 T cells in ankylosing spondylitis. TCRdb re-called the 5' RACE reads with MiXCR, one entry per CDR3 protein. The repertoire includes some 85,000 distinct CDR3 sequences, just under 9% of them detected once, and approximately 29% sits in the top ten. Study-wide findings and caveats: Eight or nine highly homologous variants formed a TCR beta motif that appeared characteristic of ankylosing spondylitis blood.

This clonotype has ten or more counts. Its antigen is as yet unknown. CDR1 is SGHVS and CDR2 is FQNEAQ in the germline V gene. The length of the CDR3 is 15 residues. Germline trimming cut 4 bases from V and 7 bases from J; bases unmatched to any gene: 9. This chain links TRBV7-8 with TRBJ1-4; 7 nucleotides match TRBD1. The sample was blood, either unsorted or a sorted T cell fraction (not recorded which). The clonotype comes from a male donor with ankylosing spondylitis. CDR3 nucleotide sequence: TGTGCCAGCAGCTCCTTGACAGGGTTTACTGAAAAACTGTTTTTT. Protein product: CASSSLTGFTEKLFF.